The clone carrying this T cell receptor (beta chain) was detected many times. Its antigen remains unknown. This entry comes from a study of T cells in Graves' hyperthyroidism and ophthalmopathy. What was amplified from RNA transcripts were TCR beta CDR3 regions. The HTBI primer set was used in a first-round RT-PCR of the TCR CDR3. Each CDR3 protein gets one entry after TCRdb re-called the multiplex PCR reads with MiXCR. The sample lists around 450,000 distinct CDR3 sequences, about 13% occurring once. Study-level findings and limits: Most thyroid clonotypes expanded above 0.001 appeared in blood too.

This CDR3 comprises 12 residues. CDR1 and CDR2 from the germline V gene are KGHSH and LQKENI. Trimming stripped 3 bases from V and 5 bases from J, with 4 bases between. The material sequenced was blood. This chain joins TRBV18 and TRBJ2-2; no reliable D call. This receptor was obtained from a woman aged 18 to 35 with Graves' hyperthyroidism. The CDR3: CASSPRTGELFF. The CDR3 nucleotides are TGTGCCAGCTCACCGCGGACCGGGGAGCTGTTTTTT.